This T cell receptor (beta chain) was sequenced in a study of identifying expanded T cells in peripheral blood. General observations from the study: Approximately two-week clone count variance significantly increased as total template count grew.

TCRdb's copy holds only in-frame clones and misses some; the assay was immunoSEQ multiplex PCR. The sample includes more than 75,000 clones, approximately 84% seen only once; the top ten take 4.5% to 7%. The CDR3 runs 15 residues. The ends were cut back, 2 bases at V and 0 bases at J, with 10 bases in the middle. The V gene's germline CDR1 is MNHNS and CDR2 SASEGT. The sample holds one count of this clone. The target antigen is unknown. Healthy donors had no documented immune events, such as infections, while sampled. The TCR was taken from a person between 18 and 75 years old in good health. V usage is TRBV6-1 and J usage is TRBJ1-2; the D is unclear. The sequencing sample was made of blood. CDR3 sequence: CASSEWPVANYGYTF. As DNA, the CDR3 is TGTGCCAGCAGTGAATGGCCGGTAGCTAACTATGGCTACACCTTC.